What follows are 5 T cell receptor beta chains derived from one specimen sequenced in a study of post-analysis software for immune sequencing data. cDNA libraries of TCR beta carried unique molecular identifiers. MiXCR, run by TCRdb on the PCR reads, gives a single entry per CDR3 protein. The table has some 690,000 distinct CDR3 sequences, 55% to 60% seen once. Study-wide results and limits: About 5 TRBV segments were more frequent in patients than controls; TRBV5-6, TRBV5-1 and TRBV20-1 belonged to this group.

These receptors have no identified antigens. Specimen: blood. The receptor source for this set is a girl aged 2-9 years with multiple sclerosis.

This chain uses TRBV24-1 with TRBJ2-3, with D unclear. V was clipped by 3 bases and J by 5 bases, with 5 bases between them. This CDR3 is built from 12 residues. CDR1 is KGHDR and CDR2 is SFDVKD in the germline V gene. CDR3: CATSDREDTQYF. The CDR3 DNA reads TGTGCCACCAGTGATCGCGAAGATACGCAGTATTTT.

The V and J genes are TRBV9 and TRBJ1-1; D is perhaps TRBD1 (5 bases). CDR1 is SGDLS, CDR2 YYNGEE, per germline. The CDR3 is made up of 15 amino acids. The ends were cut back, 1 base at V and 3 bases at J, with 13 bases in the middle. CDR3 in amino acids: CASSVTGGIHTEAFF. The CDR3 DNA is TGTGCCAGCAGCGTAACAGGTGGGATTCACACTGAAGCTTTCTTT. Full variable domain (outside the CDR3, taken from reference TRBV9 and TRBJ1-1): DSGVTQTPKHLITATGQRVTLRCSPRSGDLSVYWYQQSLDQGLQFLIQYYNGEERAKGNILERFSAQQFPDLHSELNLSSLELGDSALYFCASSVTGGIHTEAFFGQGTRLTVV.

This chain joins TRBV20-1 and TRBJ2-7, with a tentative D call TRBD1 (5 bases). The germline V gene encodes CDR1 DFQATT and CDR2 SNEGSKA (reference sequence). The ends were cut back, 7 bases at V and 1 base at J, with 11 bases in the middle. The CDR3 has 12 residues. CDR3 sequence reads: CSVPQGSYEQYF. CDR3 sequence (DNA): TGCAGTGTTCCCCAGGGATCCTACGAGCAGTACTTC.

This clonotype has only a few counts. The chain combines TRBV7-8 with TRBJ2-6; 8 bases map to TRBD1. Germline V gene lookup returns CDR1 SGHVS and CDR2 FQNEAQ. The V segment lost 5 bases and the J segment 2 bases; nucleotides outside the gene matches: 8. The CDR3 is 17 residues long. CDR3 in amino acids: CASSARQGIAGANVLTF. The CDR3 DNA follows: TGTGCCAGCAGCGCCCGACAGGGGATTGCTGGGGCCAACGTCCTGACTTTC.

The gene calls are TRBV11-1 and TRBJ2-1, with D possibly matching TRBD2 (6 bases). The CDR3 totals 21 residues. In germline, CDR1 is SGHAT, CDR2 FQDESV (reference sequence). Deletions cut 3 bases from V and 6 bases from J, with 33 bases between. For the CDR3, the DNA is TGTGCCAGCAGCTTCCCGAAGGTGTGGTTCGGAGGGCAGCGGTCGGCCAATGAGCAGTTCTTC. Its translation is CASSFPKVWFGGQRSANEQFF.